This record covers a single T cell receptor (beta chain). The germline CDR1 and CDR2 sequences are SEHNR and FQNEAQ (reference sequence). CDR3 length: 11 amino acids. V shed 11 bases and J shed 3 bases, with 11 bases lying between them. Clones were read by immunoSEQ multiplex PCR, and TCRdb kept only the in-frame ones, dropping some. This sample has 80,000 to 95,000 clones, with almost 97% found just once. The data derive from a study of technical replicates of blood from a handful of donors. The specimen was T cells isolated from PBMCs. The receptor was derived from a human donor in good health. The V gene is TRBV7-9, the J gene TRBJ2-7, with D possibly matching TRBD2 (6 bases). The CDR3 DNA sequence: TGTGCCTACGAGGGAGGCTACGAGCAGTACTTC. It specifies CAYEGGYEQYF.